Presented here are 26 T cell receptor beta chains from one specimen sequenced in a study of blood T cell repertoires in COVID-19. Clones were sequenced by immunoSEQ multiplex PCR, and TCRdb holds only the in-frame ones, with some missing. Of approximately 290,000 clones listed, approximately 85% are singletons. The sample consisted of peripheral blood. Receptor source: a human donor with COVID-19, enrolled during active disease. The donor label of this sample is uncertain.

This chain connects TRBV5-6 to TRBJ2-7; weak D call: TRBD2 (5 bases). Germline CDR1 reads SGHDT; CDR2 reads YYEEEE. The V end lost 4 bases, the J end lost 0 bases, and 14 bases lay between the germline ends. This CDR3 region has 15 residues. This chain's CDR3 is CASSVKRKSSYEQYF. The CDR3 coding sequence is TGTGCCAGCAGCGTAAAGCGGAAAAGCTCCTACGAGCAGTACTTC.

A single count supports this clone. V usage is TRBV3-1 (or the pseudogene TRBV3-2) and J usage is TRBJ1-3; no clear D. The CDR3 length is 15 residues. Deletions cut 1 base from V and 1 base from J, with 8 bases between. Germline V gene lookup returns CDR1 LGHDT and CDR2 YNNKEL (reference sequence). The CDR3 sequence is CASSQAAGSGNTIYF. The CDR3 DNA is TGTGCCAGCAGCCAAGCAGCAGGATCTGGAAACACCATATATTTT.

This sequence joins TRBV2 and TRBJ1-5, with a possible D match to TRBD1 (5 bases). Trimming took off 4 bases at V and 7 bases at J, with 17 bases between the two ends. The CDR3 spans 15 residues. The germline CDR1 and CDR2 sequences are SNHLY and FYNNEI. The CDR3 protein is CASSVFFGGGQPQHF. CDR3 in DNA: TGTGCCAGCAGTGTCTTCTTCGGGGGGGGGCAGCCCCAGCATTTT.

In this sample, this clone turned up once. CDR3 DNA: TGTGCCAGCAGCAAGAGTTTGCGGGAGGGCCGGTATGAGCAGTTCTTC. Translated: CASSKSLREGRYEQFF. The chain couples TRBV21-1 to TRBJ2-1; the D call in the table, TRBD2, was not verified against the DNA. TRBV21-1 is a pseudogene locus. The CDR3 loop spans 16 amino acids.

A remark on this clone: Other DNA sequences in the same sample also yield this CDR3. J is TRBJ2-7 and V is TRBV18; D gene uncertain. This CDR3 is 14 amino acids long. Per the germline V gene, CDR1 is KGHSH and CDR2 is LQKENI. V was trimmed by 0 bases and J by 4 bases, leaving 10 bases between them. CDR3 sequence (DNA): TGTGCCAGCTCACCACCGACCGGAGCGTACGAGCAGTACTTC. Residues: CASSPPTGAYEQYF.

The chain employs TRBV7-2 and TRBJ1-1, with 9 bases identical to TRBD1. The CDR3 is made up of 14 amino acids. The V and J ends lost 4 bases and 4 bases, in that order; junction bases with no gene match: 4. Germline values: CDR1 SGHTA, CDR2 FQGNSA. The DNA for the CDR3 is TGTGCCAGCAGCTCGACAGGGGGAGTCACTGAAGCTTTCTTT. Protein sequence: CASSSTGGVTEAFF.

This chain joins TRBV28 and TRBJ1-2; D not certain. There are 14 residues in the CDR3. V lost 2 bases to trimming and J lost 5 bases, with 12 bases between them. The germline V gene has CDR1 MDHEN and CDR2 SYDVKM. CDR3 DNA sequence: TGTGCCAGCAGTTTAAGTGGCCCTGTTTATGGCTACACCTTC. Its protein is CASSLSGPVYGYTF.

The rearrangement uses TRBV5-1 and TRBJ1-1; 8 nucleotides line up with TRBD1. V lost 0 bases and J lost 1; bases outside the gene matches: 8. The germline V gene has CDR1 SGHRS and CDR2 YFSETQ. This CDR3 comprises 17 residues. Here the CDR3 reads CASSLAPLGTGNTEAFF. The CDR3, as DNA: TGCGCCAGCAGCTTGGCCCCTCTCGGGACAGGGAACACTGAAGCTTTCTTT.

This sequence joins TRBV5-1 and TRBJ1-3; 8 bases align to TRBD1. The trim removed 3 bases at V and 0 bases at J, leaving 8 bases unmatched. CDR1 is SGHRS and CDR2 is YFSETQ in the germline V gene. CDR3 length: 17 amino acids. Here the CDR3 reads CASSSYRGGSSGNTIYF. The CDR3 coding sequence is TGCGCCAGCAGCTCCTACAGGGGGGGTAGCTCTGGAAACACCATATATTTT.

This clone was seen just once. In DNA form, the CDR3 reads TGTGCCAGCAGTGAACCAGGCAGGGATCCGTATGGCTACACCTTC. This sequence encodes CASSEPGRDPYGYTF. V usage is TRBV6-1 and J usage is TRBJ1-2; possibly TRBD1 for D (5 bases). V dropped 2 bases and J dropped 5 bases, with 15 bases sitting between them. CDR1 is MNHNS and CDR2 is SASEGT in the germline V gene. CDR3 length: 15 amino acids.

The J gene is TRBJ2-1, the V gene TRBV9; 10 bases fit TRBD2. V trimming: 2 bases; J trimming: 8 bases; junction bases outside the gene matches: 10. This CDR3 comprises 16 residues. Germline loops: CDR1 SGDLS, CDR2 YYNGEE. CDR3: CASSVHSGRAFDEQFF. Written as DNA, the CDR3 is TGTGCCAGCAGCGTCCACAGCGGGAGGGCCTTTGATGAGCAGTTCTTC.

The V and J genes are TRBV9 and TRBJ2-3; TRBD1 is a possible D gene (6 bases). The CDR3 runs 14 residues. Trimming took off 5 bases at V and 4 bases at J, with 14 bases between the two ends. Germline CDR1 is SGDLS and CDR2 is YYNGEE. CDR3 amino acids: CASSSIAGADTQYF. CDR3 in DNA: TGTGCCAGCAGTTCGATTGCAGGGGCAGATACGCAGTATTTT. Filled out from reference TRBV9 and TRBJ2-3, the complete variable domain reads DSGVTQTPKHLITATGQRVTLRCSPRSGDLSVYWYQQSLDQGLQFLIQYYNGEERAKGNILERFSAQQFPDLHSELNLSSLELGDSALYFCASSSIAGADTQYFGPGTRLTVL.

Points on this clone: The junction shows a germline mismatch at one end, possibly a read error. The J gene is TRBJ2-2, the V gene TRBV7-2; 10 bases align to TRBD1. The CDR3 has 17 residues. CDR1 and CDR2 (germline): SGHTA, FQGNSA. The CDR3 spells CASSLEGTGTGVGKLFF. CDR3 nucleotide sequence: TGTGCCAGCAGCTTAGAAGGGACCGGGACAGGGGTCGGGAAGCTGTTTTTT.

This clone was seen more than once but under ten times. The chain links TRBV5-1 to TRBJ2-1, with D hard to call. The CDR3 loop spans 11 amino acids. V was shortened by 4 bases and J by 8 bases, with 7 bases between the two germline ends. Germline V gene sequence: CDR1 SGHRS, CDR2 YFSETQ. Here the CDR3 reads CASSLLHEQFF. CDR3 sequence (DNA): TGCGCCAGCAGCCTCCTTCATGAGCAGTTCTTC.

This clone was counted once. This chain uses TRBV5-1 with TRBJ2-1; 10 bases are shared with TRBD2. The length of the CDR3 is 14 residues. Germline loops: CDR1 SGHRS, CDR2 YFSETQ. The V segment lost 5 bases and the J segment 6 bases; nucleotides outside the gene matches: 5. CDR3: CASREREGGNEQFF. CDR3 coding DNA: TGCGCCAGCAGGGAGCGGGAGGGAGGCAATGAGCAGTTCTTC.

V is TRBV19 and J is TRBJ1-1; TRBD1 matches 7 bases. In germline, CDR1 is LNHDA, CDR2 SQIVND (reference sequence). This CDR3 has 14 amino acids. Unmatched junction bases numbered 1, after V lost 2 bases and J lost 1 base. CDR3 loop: CASSITGANTEAFF. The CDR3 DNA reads TGTGCCAGTAGTATAACAGGGGCGAACACTGAAGCTTTCTTT.

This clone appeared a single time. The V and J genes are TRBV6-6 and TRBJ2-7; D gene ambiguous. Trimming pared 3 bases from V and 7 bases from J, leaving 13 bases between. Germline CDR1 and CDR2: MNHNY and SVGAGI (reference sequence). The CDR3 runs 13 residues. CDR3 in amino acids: CASSYGPRSEQYF. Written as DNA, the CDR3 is TGTGCCAGCAGTTATGGCCCAAGATCGGAGCAGTACTTC.

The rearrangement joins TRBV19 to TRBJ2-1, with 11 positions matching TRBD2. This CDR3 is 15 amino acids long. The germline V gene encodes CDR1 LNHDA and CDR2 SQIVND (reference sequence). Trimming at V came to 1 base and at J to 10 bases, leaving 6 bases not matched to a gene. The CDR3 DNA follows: TGTGCCAGTAGTATAGTAACTAGCGGGAGAAACGAGCAGTTCTTC. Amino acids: CASSIVTSGRNEQFF.

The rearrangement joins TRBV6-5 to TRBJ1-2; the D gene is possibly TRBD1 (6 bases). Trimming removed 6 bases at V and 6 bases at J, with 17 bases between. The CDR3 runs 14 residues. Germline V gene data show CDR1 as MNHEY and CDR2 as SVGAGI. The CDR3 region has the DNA TGTGCCAGCAGCCCGGGGCAGGGGCAACATGGCTACACCTTC. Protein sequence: CASSPGQGQHGYTF.

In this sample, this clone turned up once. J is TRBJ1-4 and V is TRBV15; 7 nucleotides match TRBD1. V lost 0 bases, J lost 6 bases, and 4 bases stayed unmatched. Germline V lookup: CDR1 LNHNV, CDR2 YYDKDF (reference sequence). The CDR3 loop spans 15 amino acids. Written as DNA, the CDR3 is TGTGCCACCAGCAGAGATGACAGGGAGGATGAAAAACTGTTTTTT. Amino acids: CATSRDDREDEKLFF.

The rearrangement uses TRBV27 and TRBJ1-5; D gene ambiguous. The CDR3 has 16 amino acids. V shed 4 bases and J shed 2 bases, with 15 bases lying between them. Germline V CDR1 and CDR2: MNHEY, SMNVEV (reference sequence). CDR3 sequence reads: CASSSQAQVGNQPQHF. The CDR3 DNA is TGTGCCAGCAGTTCCCAGGCTCAAGTAGGCAATCAGCCCCAGCATTTT.

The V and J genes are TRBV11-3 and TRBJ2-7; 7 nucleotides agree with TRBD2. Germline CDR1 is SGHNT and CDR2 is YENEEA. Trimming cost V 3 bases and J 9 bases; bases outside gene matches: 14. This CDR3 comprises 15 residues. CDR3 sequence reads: CASSLGGLRSGTQYF. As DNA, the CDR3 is TGTGCCAGCAGCTTGGGGGGTCTACGGAGCGGGACGCAGTACTTC.

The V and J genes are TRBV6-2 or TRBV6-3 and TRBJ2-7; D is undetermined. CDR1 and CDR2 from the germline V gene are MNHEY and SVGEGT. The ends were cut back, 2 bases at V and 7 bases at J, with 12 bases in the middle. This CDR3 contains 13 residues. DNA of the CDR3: TGTGCCAGCAGTTACCCAGGAAGACGGGAGCAGTACTTC. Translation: CASSYPGRREQYF.

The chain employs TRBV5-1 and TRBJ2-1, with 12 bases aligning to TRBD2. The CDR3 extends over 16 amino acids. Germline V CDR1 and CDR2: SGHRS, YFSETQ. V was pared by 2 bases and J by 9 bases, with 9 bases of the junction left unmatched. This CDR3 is CASSFRLAGVRTEQFF. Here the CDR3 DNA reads TGCGCCAGCAGCTTTCGACTAGCGGGAGTGCGTACTGAGCAGTTCTTC. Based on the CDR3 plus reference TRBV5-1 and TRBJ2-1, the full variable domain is KAGVTQTPRYLIKTRGQQVTLSCSPISGHRSVSWYQQTPGQGLQFLFEYFSETQRNKGNFPGRFSGRQFSNSRSEMNVSTLELGDSALYLCASSFRLAGVRTEQFFGPGTRLTVL.

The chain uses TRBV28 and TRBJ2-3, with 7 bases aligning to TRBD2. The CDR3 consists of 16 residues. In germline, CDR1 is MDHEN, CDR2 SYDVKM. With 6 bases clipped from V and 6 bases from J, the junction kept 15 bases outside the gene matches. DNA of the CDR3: TGTGCCAGCAGAACCAGCTTGAGCGGGGAGGGGGATACGCAGTATTTT. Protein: CASRTSLSGEGDTQYF.

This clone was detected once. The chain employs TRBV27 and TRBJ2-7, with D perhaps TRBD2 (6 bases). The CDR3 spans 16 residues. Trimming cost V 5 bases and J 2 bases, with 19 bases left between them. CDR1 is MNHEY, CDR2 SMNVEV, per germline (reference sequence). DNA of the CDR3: TGTGCCAGCAGTCTAGTCCTTCACGGGGGTACCTACGAGCAGTACTTC. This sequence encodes CASSLVLHGGTYEQYF.